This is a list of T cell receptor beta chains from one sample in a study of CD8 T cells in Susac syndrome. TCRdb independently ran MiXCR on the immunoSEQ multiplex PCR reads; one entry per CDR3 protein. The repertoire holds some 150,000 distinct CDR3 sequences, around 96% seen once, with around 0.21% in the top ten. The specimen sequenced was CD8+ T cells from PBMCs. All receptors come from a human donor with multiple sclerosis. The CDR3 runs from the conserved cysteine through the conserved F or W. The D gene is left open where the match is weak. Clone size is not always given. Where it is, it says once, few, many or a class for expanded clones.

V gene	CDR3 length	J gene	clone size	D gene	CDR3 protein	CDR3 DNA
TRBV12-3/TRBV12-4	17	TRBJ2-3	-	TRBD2	CASSTLFGAGDTDTQYF	TGTGCCAGCAGCACCCTGTTCGGCGCGGGGGACACAGATACGCAGTATTTT
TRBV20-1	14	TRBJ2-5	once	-	CSARYGPGEETQYF	TGCAGTGCTAGATACGGGCCGGGGGAAGAGACCCAGTACTTC
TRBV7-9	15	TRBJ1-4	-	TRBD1	CASSTGGSTNEKLFF	TGTGCCAGCAGCACAGGGGGGTCAACTAATGAAAAACTGTTTTTT
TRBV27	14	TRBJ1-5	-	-	CASSSHRGNQPQHF	TGTGCCAGCAGTTCTCACAGAGGCAATCAGCCCCAGCATTTT
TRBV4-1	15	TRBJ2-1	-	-	CASSQVRGGYNEQFF	TGCGCCAGCAGCCAAGTCCGAGGTGGTTACAATGAGCAGTTCTTC
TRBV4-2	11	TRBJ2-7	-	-	CASGLEDEQYF	TGTGCCAGCGGTTTAGAGGACGAGCAGTACTTC
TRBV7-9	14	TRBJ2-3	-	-	CASSLVSGADTQYF	TGTGCCAGCAGCTTAGTTTCAGGGGCAGATACGCAGTATTTT
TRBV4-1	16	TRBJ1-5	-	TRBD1	CASSPLGQGSNQPQHF	TGCGCCAGCAGCCCACTAGGACAGGGGAGCAATCAGCCCCAGCATTTT
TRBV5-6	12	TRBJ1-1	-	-	CASSLGQDEAFF	TGTGCCAGCAGCTTGGGACAGGATGAAGCTTTCTTT
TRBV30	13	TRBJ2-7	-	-	CAFLGGPSYEQYF	TGTGCCTTTCTCGGGGGGCCCTCCTACGAGCAGTACTTC
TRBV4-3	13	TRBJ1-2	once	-	CASSQVRGSGYTF	TGCGCCAGCAGCCAAGTCCGTGGTTCTGGCTACACCTTC
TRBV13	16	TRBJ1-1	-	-	CASSLSGTDMNTEAFF	TGTGCCAGCAGCTTATCCGGGACGGATATGAACACTGAAGCTTTCTTT
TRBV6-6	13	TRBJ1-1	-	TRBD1	CASSRGLDTEAFF	TGTGCCAGCAGTAGGGGGCTTGACACTGAAGCTTTCTTT
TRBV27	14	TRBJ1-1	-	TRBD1	CASSLRQGSTEAFF	TGTGCCAGCAGTCTCCGACAGGGAAGTACTGAAGCTTTCTTT
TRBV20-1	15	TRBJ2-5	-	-	CSATDSITDQETQYF	TGCAGTGCTACCGACAGTATAACTGACCAAGAGACCCAGTACTTC
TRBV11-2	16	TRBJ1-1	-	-	CASSLVGVAGNTEAFF	TGTGCCAGCAGCTTAGTTGGGGTCGCGGGGAACACTGAAGCTTTCTTT